These 30 T cell receptor beta chains were all obtained from the same sample, sequenced in a study of T cell changes during pregnancy in multiple sclerosis. Clones were sequenced by immunoSEQ multiplex PCR, and TCRdb holds only the in-frame ones, with some missing. Of around 37,000 clones listed, 92% are singletons. This sample comprised CD8+ T cells from peripheral blood mononuclear cells, obtained before pregnancy. The receptors come from a female donor with multiple sclerosis, enrolled in a pregnancy study.

This clone occurred once. The V call is TRBV11-2, the J call TRBJ1-2; 8 nucleotides match TRBD1. V was clipped by 6 bases and J by 8 bases; unmatched bases: 5. The CDR3 spans 12 residues. Germline CDR1 reads SGHAT; CDR2 reads FQNNGV. CDR3 in DNA: TGTGCCAGCAGTGACAGGGGAGTGGGCTACACCTTC. Its protein is CASSDRGVGYTF.

This chain uses TRBV28 with TRBJ2-7; tentative D call: TRBD1 (6 bases). V lost 2 bases and J lost 1, with 6 bases in between. This CDR3 region has 13 residues. Per the germline V gene, CDR1 is MDHEN and CDR2 is SYDVKM. The CDR3 loop reads CASSLQGSYEQYF. Here the CDR3 DNA reads TGTGCCAGCAGTTTACAGGGGTCCTACGAGCAGTACTTC.

A single count supports this clone. This chain connects TRBV12-5 to TRBJ2-3; D is undetermined. Germline lookup yields CDR1 LGHNT and CDR2 FRNRAP. The CDR3 runs 16 residues. Trimming took off 4 bases at V and 6 bases at J, with 20 bases between the two ends. In DNA, the CDR3 is TGTGCTAGTGGTTCGACCCTAACAACCACCGGGGATACGCAGTATTTT. Translated, it gives CASGSTLTTTGDTQYF.

V and J are TRBV28 and TRBJ2-7, with D maybe TRBD1 (5 bases). Per germline, CDR1 MDHEN and CDR2 SYDVKM. V was cut by 6 bases and J by 2 bases, with 14 bases left in between. There are 14 residues in the CDR3. Here the CDR3 reads CASRGTGHPYEQYF. The CDR3 DNA reads as TGTGCCAGCAGGGGTACCGGACACCCCTACGAGCAGTACTTC.

The chain recombines TRBV29-1 with TRBJ1-2; TRBD1 matches at 8 bases. The CDR3 is 13 residues long. CDR1 is SQVTM and CDR2 is ANQGSEA in the germline V gene. V shed 7 bases, J shed 4 bases, and the junction held 8 bases outside the gene matches. For the CDR3, the DNA is TGCAGCGCAAAGGGACAGGCCTCCTATGGCTACACCTTC. This encodes CSAKGQASYGYTF.

The chain combines TRBV10-3 with TRBJ2-1, with TRBD1 matching over 7 bases. Trimming removed 3 bases from V and 7 bases from J; junction bases left unmatched: 9. Germline V lookup: CDR1 ENHRY, CDR2 SYGVKD. The length of the CDR3 is 15 residues. This chain's CDR3 is CAISEGLTGVNEQFF. The CDR3, as DNA: TGTGCCATCAGTGAAGGGTTAACAGGGGTGAATGAGCAGTTCTTC.

This clone was counted once. This chain connects TRBV27 to TRBJ1-5; TRBD1 is a possible D gene (5 bases). CDR3 size: 15 residues. Trimming stripped 0 bases from V and 4 bases from J, with 10 bases between. Germline values: CDR1 MNHEY, CDR2 SMNVEV (reference sequence). CDR3 sequence reads: CASSLSGRGNQPQHF. In DNA, the CDR3 is TGTGCCAGCAGTTTATCGGGGCGAGGAAATCAGCCCCAGCATTTT.

The rearrangement uses TRBV7-9 and TRBJ1-3; tentatively, D is TRBD1 (6 bases). CDR3 size: 16 residues. Germline CDR1 SEHNR, CDR2 FQNEAQ (reference sequence). Trimming cost V 7 bases and J 3 bases, with 19 bases left between them. CDR3 sequence: CASNAEASGVGNTIYF. CDR3 DNA sequence: TGTGCCAGCAACGCCGAAGCATCAGGGGTTGGAAACACCATATATTTT.

The chain recombines TRBV14 with TRBJ2-7; 10 positions match TRBD1. Germline trimming cut 4 bases from V and 3 bases from J; bases unmatched to any gene: 3. The CDR3 covers 14 residues. CDR1 is SGHDN, CDR2 FVKESK, per germline. In nucleotides, the CDR3 is TGTGCCAGCAGCCTGGGACAGGGGTTCTACGAGCAGTACTTC. This codes for CASSLGQGFYEQYF.

The rearrangement joins TRBV28 to TRBJ2-7, with TRBD1 matching 7 bases. J gave up 6 bases and V 5 bases, and 4 bases lay outside the gene matches. CDR1 is MDHEN, CDR2 SYDVKM, per germline. The CDR3 is made up of 12 amino acids. The CDR3: CASSPPGGEQYF. CDR3 in DNA: TGTGCCAGCAGTCCCCCAGGGGGCGAGCAGTACTTC. Together with reference TRBV28 and TRBJ2-7, the CDR3 gives the full variable domain: DVKVTQSSRYLVKRTGEKVFLECVQDMDHENMFWYRQDPGLGLRLIYFSYDVKMKEKGDIPEGYSVSREKKERFSLILESASTNQTSMYLCASSPPGGEQYFGPGTRLTVT.

The rearrangement links TRBV15 to TRBJ2-5; the match to TRBD1 covers 7 bases. With 1 base clipped from V and 5 bases from J, the junction kept 10 bases outside the gene matches. This CDR3 region has 16 residues. The germline V gene encodes CDR1 LNHNV and CDR2 YYDKDF (reference sequence). CDR3 amino acids: CATSRAMRGPRETQYF. The CDR3 nucleotides are TGTGCCACCAGCAGAGCTATGAGGGGGCCAAGGGAGACCCAGTACTTC.

V gene TRBV27 combines with J gene TRBJ2-1, with TRBD2 identical over 7 bases. CDR3 length equals 14 residues. Germline CDR1 is MNHEY and CDR2 is SMNVEV (reference sequence). The V and J ends lost 5 bases and 4 bases, in that order; junction bases with no gene match: 5. DNA of the CDR3: TGTGCCAGCAGTCTCCTCGGGGGGTACAATGAGCAGTTCTTC. It codes for CASSLLGGYNEQFF.

This clone was recorded only once. The V and J genes are TRBV6-6 and TRBJ2-3; TRBD1 matches at 11 bases. This CDR3 has 15 amino acids. CDR1 and CDR2 (germline): MNHNY, SVGAGI (reference sequence). J was trimmed by 7 bases and V by 5 bases; bases with no gene match: 8. The CDR3 nucleotides are TGTGCCAGCAGTAACCGGGACAGGGGGTACCATACGCAGTATTTT. This encodes CASSNRDRGYHTQYF.

The rearrangement uses TRBV19 and TRBJ2-1; no clear D. Trimming removed 3 bases at V and 2 bases at J, with 11 bases between. This CDR3 comprises 15 residues. The germline CDR1 and CDR2 sequences are LNHDA and SQIVND (reference sequence). The CDR3: CASSISEAAYNEQFF. As DNA, the CDR3 is TGTGCCAGTAGTATTAGTGAGGCCGCCTACAATGAGCAGTTCTTC.

This chain joins TRBV18 and TRBJ2-7, with D unclear. The CDR3 is 15 amino acids. Germline V gene sequence: CDR1 KGHSH, CDR2 LQKENI. V lost 3 bases and J 3 bases, leaving 15 bases between the germline ends. Written as DNA, the CDR3 is TGTGCCAGCTCACCGAGACTCCCACCGGACTACGAGCAGTACTTC. Protein: CASSPRLPPDYEQYF.

V and J are TRBV9 and TRBJ1-2; D is possibly TRBD1 (5 bases). The length of the CDR3 is 12 residues. Trimming removed 5 bases at V and 4 bases at J, with 9 bases between. Germline V lookup: CDR1 SGDLS, CDR2 YYNGEE. CDR3 DNA sequence: TGTGCCAGCAGAAGGGGTGTCTATGGCTACACCTTC. Translation: CASRRGVYGYTF.

The V and J genes are TRBV9 and TRBJ2-7; no firm D call. The length of the CDR3 is 15 residues. Per the germline V gene, CDR1 is SGDLS and CDR2 is YYNGEE. V lost 0 bases, J lost 2 bases, and 12 bases lay in between. CDR3 in amino acids: CASSVGARETYEQYF. In nucleotides, the CDR3 is TGTGCCAGCAGCGTAGGGGCCAGAGAGACCTACGAGCAGTACTTC.

The V and J genes are TRBV7-9 and TRBJ1-6, with 7 bases that match TRBD1. Trimming removed 1 base from V and 11 bases from J; junction bases left unmatched: 2. There are 13 residues in the CDR3. Germline V gene sequence: CDR1 SEHNR, CDR2 FQNEAQ (reference sequence). The CDR3 sequence: CASSLEGAPPLHF. DNA for the CDR3: TGTGCCAGCAGCTTAGAGGGGGCACCACCCCTCCACTTT.

The chain is built from TRBV7-9 and TRBJ2-5; 7 bases agree with TRBD2. The V gene's germline CDR1 is SEHNR and CDR2 FQNEAQ (reference sequence). The CDR3 totals 16 residues. The V and J ends lost 6 bases and 10 bases, in that order; junction bases with no gene match: 20. CDR3 amino acids: CASSGLASGPSEGQYF. CDR3 nucleotide sequence: TGTGCCAGCAGTGGCCTCGCTAGCGGCCCATCTGAGGGCCAGTACTTC.

This rearrangement joins TRBV6-6 to TRBJ2-1; tentatively, D is TRBD2 (5 bases). The V and J ends lost 5 bases and 7 bases respectively, with 21 bases between them. Germline CDR1 is MNHNY and CDR2 is SVGAGI (reference sequence). The CDR3 contains 16 residues. CDR3 nucleotide sequence: TGTGCCAGCAGTACACTGCGGAGAGGGCCTCAGAATGAGCAGTTCTTC. Its protein is CASSTLRRGPQNEQFF.

J is TRBJ2-2 and V is TRBV7-6; D call uncertain. V lost 3 bases, J lost 1 base, and 6 bases lay in between. Germline assignment: CDR1 SGHVS and CDR2 FNYEAQ. The CDR3 has 14 residues. The CDR3 is CASSFKLNTGELFF. In DNA form, the CDR3 reads TGTGCCAGCAGCTTTAAACTGAACACCGGGGAGCTGTTTTTT. The whole variable domain, filled in from reference TRBV7-6 and TRBJ2-2, reads GAGVSQSPRYKVTKRGQDVALRCDPISGHVSLYWYRQALGQGPEFLTYFNYEAQQDKSGLPNDRFSAERPEGSISTLTIQRTEQRDSAMYRCASSFKLNTGELFFGEGSRLTVL.

V and J are TRBV27 and TRBJ2-5, with D unresolved. V was shortened by 2 bases and J by 5 bases, with 9 bases between the two germline ends. The germline V gene encodes CDR1 MNHEY and CDR2 SMNVEV (reference sequence). The CDR3 has 13 amino acids. The CDR3 DNA follows: TGTGCCAGCAGTTTACTTGGTCGGGAGACCCAGTACTTC. This gives the protein CASSLLGRETQYF.

The V and J genes are TRBV4-1 and TRBJ2-7, with 7 nucleotides matching TRBD2. Looked up from germline, CDR1 is MGHRA and CDR2 is YSYEKL. The CDR3 has 15 amino acids. V was pared by 4 bases and J by 1 base, with 7 bases of the junction left unmatched. In DNA form, the CDR3 reads TGCGCCAGCAGCCCGGGGGAGGGACGGTCCTACGAGCAGTACTTC. It codes for CASSPGEGRSYEQYF.

J is TRBJ1-2 and V is TRBV30; 9 bases align to TRBD1. CDR1 is GTSNPN and CDR2 is SVGIG in the germline V gene (reference sequence). V trimming: 2 bases; J trimming: 3 bases; junction bases outside the gene matches: 10. The CDR3 contains 16 residues. The CDR3 DNA reads TGTGCCTGGAGTCGCTTGGGACAGGGCATGGACTATGGCTACACCTTC. Its protein product is CAWSRLGQGMDYGYTF. The whole variable domain, filled in from reference TRBV30 and TRBJ1-2, reads SQTIHQWPATLVQPVGSPLSLECTVEGTSNPNLYWYRQAAGRGLQLLFYSVGIGQISSEVPQNLSASRPQDRQFILSSKKLLLSDSGFYLCAWSRLGQGMDYGYTFGSGTRLTVV.

This rearrangement joins TRBV13 to TRBJ1-2; TRBD1 agrees at 8 bases. J was trimmed by 3 bases and V by 5 bases; bases with no gene match: 11. In germline, CDR1 is PRHDT, CDR2 FYEKMQ (reference sequence). The CDR3 covers 16 residues. The CDR3 loop is CASSDSPPQGDYGYTF. The CDR3 nucleotides are TGTGCCAGCAGCGATTCCCCTCCACAGGGGGACTATGGCTACACCTTC.

The rearrangement joins TRBV9 to TRBJ1-6, with TRBD1 matching over 7 bases. V dropped 1 base and J dropped 9; count of bases not matched to a gene: 7. The CDR3 totals 15 residues. Looked up from germline, CDR1 is SGDLS and CDR2 is YYNGEE. CDR3 loop: CASSVRDSGISPLHF. The CDR3 nucleotides read TGTGCCAGCAGCGTACGGGACAGCGGCATTTCACCCCTCCACTTT.

The rearrangement joins TRBV6-1 to TRBJ2-7, with a possible D match to TRBD2 (6 bases). Between the trimmed V and J ends, which lost 1 base and 0 bases, there was a span of 13 bases. CDR3 size: 16 residues. CDR1 and CDR2 (germline): MNHNS, SASEGT. CDR3 region: CASSEEEGTLSYEQYF. In DNA form, the CDR3 reads TGTGCCAGCAGTGAAGAGGAGGGAACCCTCTCCTACGAGCAGTACTTC.

The chain combines TRBV2 with TRBJ1-1; 7 nucleotides match TRBD1. Trimming cost V 8 bases and J 0 bases; bases outside gene matches: 6. Per the germline V gene, CDR1 is SNHLY and CDR2 is FYNNEI. The CDR3 is 14 residues long. The CDR3 sequence: CASGDRFMNTEAFF. DNA for the CDR3: TGTGCCAGCGGGGACAGATTCATGAACACTGAAGCTTTCTTT.

This rearrangement joins TRBV5-8 to TRBJ2-7, with 7 bases matching TRBD1. V shed 5 bases and J 3 bases; nucleotides not matched to a gene: 11. This CDR3 spans 15 amino acids. Germline V gene data show CDR1 as SGHTS and CDR2 as YDEGEE. DNA of the CDR3: TGTGCCAGCAGTTTTTTGAGACAGGGTAACTACGAGCAGTACTTC. It codes for CASSFLRQGNYEQYF.

The CDR3 DNA reads as TGTGCCAGCAGTTGGACAGGCAATGAGCAGTTCTTC. It yields the protein CASSWTGNEQFF. The gene calls are TRBV27 and TRBJ2-1; 7 nucleotides agree with TRBD1. CDR1 MNHEY and CDR2 SMNVEV come from the germline V gene (reference sequence). This CDR3 spans 12 amino acids. V gave up 4 bases and J gave up 6 bases; unmatched junction bases: 0.